The subject of this entry is one T cell receptor (beta chain). This specimen comes from a study of monozygotic twins with inflammatory bowel disease. Eight reactions per sample, run separately, yielded cDNA. TCRdb reprocessed the 5' RACE reads and reports one entry per CDR3 protein, with no DNA. This sample's clone table lists under 150,000 distinct CDR3 sequences. Sequencing input: blood. This clonotype was obtained from a human donor with ulcerative colitis or Crohn's disease, or a healthy co-twin of an affected twin (not recorded which).

The CDR3 here is CASSSLDNSWQYF. V is TRBV7-2 and J is TRBJ2-7. CDR1 SGHTA and CDR2 FQGNSA come from the germline V gene. The CDR3 loop spans 13 amino acids.